Listed below are T cell receptor beta chains from one sample, sequenced in a study of cytomegalovirus exposure and HLA in healthy donors. The data were produced by immunoSEQ multiplex PCR, yet TCRdb's version contains in-frame clones alone and is incomplete. The top ten clones hold approximately 3% of a sample with 190,000 or so clones, around 82% of them seen once. What was sequenced was PBMCs. The origin of the receptors is a woman under 30 in good health and CMV-seropositive. CDR3s include the opening cysteine and the closing phenylalanine or tryptophan. Fields, in order: D gene, V gene, clone size, J gene, CDR3 DNA, CDR3 protein. A D gene is named only where the DNA matches it firmly. Clone size is stated in some rows and not others, as once, few, many or a class when expanded.

D: NA
V: TRBV7-9
size: NA
J: TRBJ2-5
DNA: TGTGCCAGCAGCTTAGCGGGAGGAGAGACCCAGTACTTC
CDR3: CASSLAGGETQYF

D: TRBD2
V: TRBV10-3
size: once
J: TRBJ2-1
DNA: TGTGCCATCCAGAGCTCTAGCGGGGGAAGCTCCTACAATGAGCAGTTCTTC
CDR3: CAIQSSSGGSSYNEQFF

D: NA
V: TRBV2
size: NA
J: TRBJ2-1
DNA: TGTGCCAGCAGTGGAGGCCTAAATCGTGAGCAGTTCTTC
CDR3: CASSGGLNREQFF

D: NA
V: TRBV4-1
size: NA
J: TRBJ1-6
DNA: TGCGCCAGCAGCCAAGATGAAAGGGGAAGATCACCCCTCCACTTT
CDR3: CASSQDERGRSPLHF

D: NA
V: TRBV19
size: NA
J: TRBJ1-1
DNA: TGTGCCAGTACCCATCCACCGAGGAACACTGAAGCTTTCTTT
CDR3: CASTHPPRNTEAFF

D: TRBD2
V: TRBV4-2
size: NA
J: TRBJ2-1
DNA: TGTGCCAGCAGCCAAGAGACCAGCGGGGGGGCCGTCCACAATGAGCAGTTCTTC
CDR3: CASSQETSGGAVHNEQFF

D: TRBD2
V: TRBV9
size: NA
J: TRBJ2-2
DNA: TGTGCCAGCAGCGCCCCAACTAGCGGGGGGGCGACCGGGGAGCTGTTTTTT
CDR3: CASSAPTSGGATGELFF

D: NA
V: TRBV27
size: NA
J: TRBJ1-1
DNA: TGTGCCAGCAGTTCGGCGGGGTACACTGAAGCTTTCTTT
CDR3: CASSSAGYTEAFF

D: TRBD2
V: TRBV28
size: NA
J: TRBJ2-3
DNA: TGTGCCAGCATAGCGGGGGGCACAGATACGCAGTATTTT
CDR3: CASIAGGTDTQYF

D: NA
V: TRBV7-3
size: once
J: TRBJ2-6
DNA: TGTGCCAACACGGGCTCTGGGGCCAACGTCCTGACTTTC
CDR3: CANTGSGANVLTF

D: TRBD1
V: TRBV5-1
size: NA
J: TRBJ2-3
DNA: TGCGCCAGCAGCAGAACAGGGGGCGAGGTCACAGATACGCAGTATTTT
CDR3: CASSRTGGEVTDTQYF

D: TRBD2
V: TRBV5-1
size: NA
J: TRBJ2-5
DNA: TGCGCCAGCAGCCTACAGACTAGCGGGGGGGCCGAGACCCAGTACTTC
CDR3: CASSLQTSGGAETQYF

D: TRBD2
V: TRBV2
size: NA
J: TRBJ2-2
DNA: TGTGCCAGCAGTGAAACGCGACTAGCGGGGGGCTCGGGTACCGGGGAGCTGTTTTTT
CDR3: CASSETRLAGGSGTGELFF

D: NA
V: TRBV11-2
size: NA
J: TRBJ2-5
DNA: TGTGCCAGCAGCTACGGGGTGCAGGCCCAGTACTTC
CDR3: CASSYGVQAQYF

D: TRBD1
V: TRBV2
size: NA
J: TRBJ2-2
DNA: TGTGCCAGCAGGCTGGGGACAGGGCGGGGCGGGGAGCTGTTTTTT
CDR3: CASRLGTGRGGELFF

D: NA
V: TRBV14
size: few
J: TRBJ1-1
DNA: TGTGCCAGCAGACAGGACAGTATGAACACTGAAGCTTTCTTT
CDR3: CASRQDSMNTEAFF

D: NA
V: TRBV29-1
size: NA
J: TRBJ1-2
DNA: TGCTGCGCCTCTGGCTACACCTTC
CDR3: CCASGYTF

D: NA
V: TRBV27
size: once
J: TRBJ1-5
DNA: TGTGCCAGCAGTACTTTGGGGAGGGGGCAGCCCCAGCATTTT
CDR3: CASSTLGRGQPQHF

D: TRBD1
V: TRBV13
size: NA
J: TRBJ2-5
DNA: TGTGCCAGCAGCTCGCCGGGGACAGGGGAGAGAGGAGAGACCCAGTACTTC
CDR3: CASSSPGTGERGETQYF

D: TRBD2
V: TRBV13
size: NA
J: TRBJ2-1
DNA: TGTGCCAGCAGCACCACCGGGACTAGCGGGATTGAGCAGTTCTTC
CDR3: CASSTTGTSGIEQFF

D: NA
V: TRBV4-1
size: NA
J: TRBJ2-2
DNA: TGCGCCAGCAGCCAAATTCTTCCTGGGGCGCGTGTCACCGGGGAGCTGTTTTTT
CDR3: CASSQILPGARVTGELFF

D: NA
V: TRBV4-3
size: NA
J: TRBJ2-6
DNA: TGCGCCAGCAGCCTCCAAACAGGGACTGGGGCCAACGTCCTGACTTTC
CDR3: CASSLQTGTGANVLTF

D: NA
V: TRBV5-1
size: few
J: TRBJ2-2
DNA: TGCGCCAGCAGCCCTGGGGGGGCACCGATCACCGGGGAGCTGTTTTTT
CDR3: CASSPGGAPITGELFF

D: TRBD1
V: TRBV2
size: once
J: TRBJ1-4
DNA: TGTGCCAGCAGTGGGACAGGGGGCTATGAAAAACTGTTTTTT
CDR3: CASSGTGGYEKLFF

D: NA
V: TRBV4-3
size: few
J: TRBJ2-1
DNA: TGCGCCAGCAGCCCAGGTGAGGGCAGAGGGACCTACAATGAGCAGTTCTTC
CDR3: CASSPGEGRGTYNEQFF

D: TRBD1
V: TRBV6-1
size: NA
J: TRBJ1-3
DNA: TGTGCCAGCAGTGACGGACAGGGCTACCCCGGGAACACCATATATTTT
CDR3: CASSDGQGYPGNTIYF

D: NA
V: TRBV5-6
size: NA
J: TRBJ1-4
DNA: TGTGCCAGCAGCTCGGGACACCTCAATGAAAAACTGTTTTTT
CDR3: CASSSGHLNEKLFF

D: TRBD1
V: TRBV7-8
size: NA
J: TRBJ2-2
DNA: TGTGCCAGCAGCCCAAGGGGGCTTGGGGAGCTGTTTTTT
CDR3: CASSPRGLGELFF

D: NA
V: TRBV7-9
size: NA
J: TRBJ2-7
DNA: TGTGCCAGCAGCTTAGGGGCCCAAGCCTACGAGCAGTACTTC
CDR3: CASSLGAQAYEQYF

D: NA
V: TRBV18
size: NA
J: TRBJ1-2
DNA: TGTGCCAGCTCACCGTTCGGGGAGAGCTATGGCTACACCTTC
CDR3: CASSPFGESYGYTF

D: NA
V: TRBV4-2
size: NA
J: TRBJ1-2
DNA: TGTGCCAGCAGCCCCCAAGGGCAGGGGCCTACTGGCTACACCTTC
CDR3: CASSPQGQGPTGYTF

D: TRBD2
V: TRBV5-1
size: NA
J: TRBJ2-1
DNA: TGCGCCACCTCCGGGGGACTAGACCACAATGAGCAGTTCTTC
CDR3: CATSGGLDHNEQFF